Given below is one T cell receptor (beta chain) in context. This CDR3 is built from 15 residues. Trimming took 5 bases from V and 1 from J, leaving 14 bases between them. Germline V gene lookup returns CDR1 SGHAT and CDR2 FQNNGV. The sample is drawn from a study of control samples from healthy donors and cancer patients. Repertoires were generated with immunoSEQ multiplex PCR, while TCRdb's copy carries only in-frame clones and drops some. Here the sample spans over 100,000 clones, about 90% being singletons. This sequence originates from a woman between 45 and 65 years old in good health. This chain links TRBV11-2 with TRBJ1-1, with D perhaps matching TRBD1 (6 bases). The specimen sequenced was blood. This CDR3 is CASSTIRGRNTEAFF. The DNA for the CDR3 is TGTGCCAGCAGCACCATTCGGGGGCGGAACACTGAAGCTTTCTTT.